These T cell receptor beta chains were read from a single sample in a study of T-cell memory formation after mild COVID-19. Using its own MiXCR run on the 5' RACE reads, TCRdb lists one record per CDR3 protein. The sample lists fewer than 650,000 distinct CDR3 sequences; approximately 15% were seen once. Input material: PBMCs or a T cell subset sorted from them (not recorded which). These receptors were obtained from an adult woman who had mild COVID-19 (a few samples of this study predate the infection). Cell type and time point are not known. CDR3s include the opening cysteine and the closing phenylalanine or tryptophan. The D gene is left open where the match is weak. Clone size is given for some rows only: seen once, a few or many times, or a class if the clone is expanded.

V	D	size	J	DNA	CDR3
TRBV4-1	TRBD1	many	TRBJ2-1	TGCGCCAGCAGCCGTCAACAGGGGGCAGAGGGCTACAATGAGCAGTTCTTC	CASSRQQGAEGYNEQFF
TRBV12-3/TRBV12-4	TRBD1	few	TRBJ2-7	TGTGCCAGCAGTTTATCCCCCGGGACAGGGATCTACGAGCAGTACTTC	CASSLSPGTGIYEQYF
TRBV9	.	few	TRBJ1-3	TGTGCCAGCAGCGTAGTGGGAAGTGGTGGAAACACCATATATTTT	CASSVVGSGGNTIYF
TRBV6-5	.	.	TRBJ1-2	TGTGCCAGCAGTTACTCGAGGAGAGGGGATGGCTACACCTTC	CASSYSRRGDGYTF
TRBV24-1	.	once	TRBJ2-2	TGTGCCGTGGAGGGGCAGTCGAACACCGGGGAGCTGTTTTTT	CAVEGQSNTGELFF
TRBV7-9	TRBD2	.	TRBJ2-1	TGTGCCAGCAGCTACATAGCGGGGGGATCAGGCAATGAGCAGTTCTTC	CASSYIAGGSGNEQFF
TRBV20-1	.	.	TRBJ2-7	TGCAGTGCTAGAGATGGGGCAGGGATAGGCTACGAGCAGTACTTC	CSARDGAGIGYEQYF
TRBV4-1	.	few	TRBJ2-3	TGCGCCAGCAGCGATCGACCGAGGGGGGCCGTTACAGATACGCAGTATTTT	CASSDRPRGAVTDTQYF
TRBV7-9	TRBD2	.	TRBJ2-7	TGTGCCAGCAGCTTAGCAGACGGGAGGACCTACGAGCAGTACTTC	CASSLADGRTYEQYF
TRBV6-5	.	.	TRBJ1-4	TGTGCCAGCAGTTACACGGGGGAGGATGAAAAACTGTTTTTT	CASSYTGEDEKLFF
TRBV6-1	.	few	TRBJ1-6	TGTGCCAGCAGTGAAAGGAGGGGGTCGAGCTCCTATAATTCACCCCTCCACTTT	CASSERRGSSSYNSPLHF
TRBV7-9	.	few	TRBJ2-7	TGTGCCAGCAGCTTAGCCAGGGCCCCGGGGGTGTACGAGCAGTACTTC	CASSLARAPGVYEQYF
TRBV9	TRBD1	.	TRBJ1-2	TGTGCCAGCGGGGACAGGGGAGGAGGCTACACCTTC	CASGDRGGGYTF
TRBV6-5	TRBD1	.	TRBJ1-6	TGTGCCAGCAGTTACTCGGACAGGCAGCATTCACCCCTCCACTTT	CASSYSDRQHSPLHF
TRBV13	.	few	TRBJ2-7	TGTGCCAGCAGCCCGGTTAGGACCTCCTACGAGCAGTACTTC	CASSPVRTSYEQYF
TRBV20-1	TRBD1	.	TRBJ2-7	TGCAGTGCGACCCCGGGACAGGGGATCTACGAGCAGTACTTC	CSATPGQGIYEQYF
TRBV11-2	TRBD1	.	TRBJ1-4	TGTGCCAGCAGCACAATACAGGGGGCGCGGAAACTGTTTTTT	CASSTIQGARKLFF
TRBV5-1	TRBD2	few	TRBJ2-2	TGCGCCAGCAGCCGGTCGCGGGGGGCTAACACCGGGGAGCTGTTTTTT	CASSRSRGANTGELFF
TRBV12-3/TRBV12-4	TRBD1	few	TRBJ1-1	TGTGCCAGCAGGGAGCTTCAATACAGGGGAGACACTGAAGCTTTCTTT	CASRELQYRGDTEAFF
TRBV7-8	TRBD2	many	TRBJ2-3	TGTGCCAGCAGCTTTACTAGCGGGGGGAGTGCAGATACGCAGTATTTT	CASSFTSGGSADTQYF
TRBV5-5	TRBD1	.	TRBJ1-1	TGTGCCAGCAGCACGACAGGGGGCAACACTGAAGCTTTCTTT	CASSTTGGNTEAFF
TRBV9	.	few	TRBJ2-7	TGTGCCAGCAGCGTAGAGCCAGGGACTTACGAGCAGTACTTC	CASSVEPGTYEQYF
TRBV12-3/TRBV12-4	.	few	TRBJ2-3	TGTGCCAGCAGTTACACAGGGAGCACAGATACGCAGTATTTT	CASSYTGSTDTQYF
TRBV6-1	TRBD1	.	TRBJ1-3	TGTGCCAGCAGCCGGGACAGGGTGAATCCTCTCTCTGGAAACACCATATATTTT	CASSRDRVNPLSGNTIYF
TRBV7-9	.	few	TRBJ2-1	TGTGCCAGCGGAATGGGGGAGGAGATTTACAATGAGCAGTTCTTC	CASGMGEEIYNEQFF
TRBV3-1	.	.	TRBJ2-1	TGTGCCAGCAGCCCCACGGGGACCTCCTACAATGAGCAGTTCTTC	CASSPTGTSYNEQFF
TRBV5-4	.	.	TRBJ2-5	TGTGCCAGCAGCTTAGGTATAGGGGGCCAAGAGACCCAGTACTTC	CASSLGIGGQETQYF
TRBV19	.	.	TRBJ1-6	TGTGCCAGTAGCCACACGGGGACATATAATTCACCCCTCCACTTT	CASSHTGTYNSPLHF
TRBV7-9	.	.	TRBJ1-5	TGTGCCAGCAGCCCCCGAGGGGCCCCAGGGTCCCAGCATTTT	CASSPRGAPGSQHF
TRBV5-1	.	.	TRBJ2-2	TGCGCCAGCAGCCGAGTCGCGAACACCGGGGAGCTGTTTTTT	CASSRVANTGELFF
TRBV12-3/TRBV12-4	TRBD2	.	TRBJ2-3	TGTGCCAGCAGTTCAGCGGGGGCTAGCACAGATACGCAGTATTTT	CASSSAGASTDTQYF
TRBV6-1	.	few	TRBJ2-7	TGTGCCAGCATGCGGAGACCCTACGAGCAGTACTTC	CASMRRPYEQYF
TRBV29-1	.	.	TRBJ2-7	TGCAGCGTTGGGGTAGCGTCCGACGAGCAGTACTTC	CSVGVASDEQYF
TRBV7-9	.	.	TRBJ1-1	TGTGCCAGCAGCTCCCCCGGACAGCCCATGAACACTGAAGCTTTCTTT	CASSSPGQPMNTEAFF
TRBV24-1	TRBD1	.	TRBJ2-7	TGTGCCACCAGTGACCGACAGGGATCCTACGAGCAGTACTTC	CATSDRQGSYEQYF
TRBV5-4	.	.	TRBJ2-3	TGTGCCAGCAGCCCCGTCGGGTACACAGATACGCAGTATTTT	CASSPVGYTDTQYF
TRBV20-1	TRBD1	few	TRBJ1-1	TGCAGTGCTAGTCGGACAGGGTCAGAGGTTACTGAAGCTTTCTTT	CSASRTGSEVTEAFF
TRBV5-5	.	.	TRBJ2-7	TGTGCCAGCAGCTTGTTCGCAGGGGTCTACGAGCAGTACTTC	CASSLFAGVYEQYF
TRBV9	TRBD1	.	TRBJ2-4	TGTGCCAGCAGCGTACCCTGGACAGGGGCGGCCAAAAACATTCAGTACTTC	CASSVPWTGAAKNIQYF
TRBV20-1	.	.	TRBJ1-1	TGCAGTGCTAGAGGGGGGACTTTCGAAGCTTTCTTT	CSARGGTFEAFF
TRBV5-1	TRBD1	few	TRBJ2-1	TGCGCCAGCAGCTCGGGACAGGGGGCGTGGAATGAGCAGTTCTTC	CASSSGQGAWNEQFF
TRBV7-3	.	.	TRBJ2-2	TGTGCCAGCAGCCACGGACCCGTAGCAGATTTCTTCACCGGGGAGCTGTTTTTT	CASSHGPVADFFTGELFF
TRBV30	TRBD2	few	TRBJ2-3	TGTGCCTGGAGTATATTAGCGGGAGTCGCAGATACGCAGTATTTT	CAWSILAGVADTQYF
TRBV10-3	.	.	TRBJ2-1	TGTGCCATCAGTGGTCGGAGACTAGAGGACAATGAGCAGTTCTTC	CAISGRRLEDNEQFF
TRBV20-1	.	few	TRBJ1-2	TGCAGTGCTAGAGTGCTATGGGGGAACTATGGCTACACCTTC	CSARVLWGNYGYTF
TRBV11-2	.	.	TRBJ2-1	TGTGCCAGCAGCTTACCGGAGACTTCCAATGAGCAGTTCTTC	CASSLPETSNEQFF
TRBV7-9	.	few	TRBJ1-1	TGTGCCAGCAGACCAGACAGGCGAACGGCTGAAGCTTTCTTT	CASRPDRRTAEAFF
TRBV29-1	.	few	TRBJ2-1	TGCAGCGTTGATCACCTTCTGTACAATGAGCAGTTCTTC	CSVDHLLYNEQFF
TRBV20-1	.	many	TRBJ1-3	TGCAGTGCTAGCCTACTTGGTGGGGTGGGCGGAAACACCATATATTTT	CSASLLGGVGGNTIYF
TRBV20-1	TRBD2	many	TRBJ2-1	TGCAGTGCTAGATCCAGCGGGATTGGTAATGAGCAGTTCTTC	CSARSSGIGNEQFF